Each of the 5 T cell receptor beta chains below was sequenced from the same sample in a study of blood T cells in healthy people across ages. A second PCR, run for roughly 7 to 12 cycles, used a sample-barcoded 5' primer plus a J-beta primer mix. TCRdb itself ran the 5' RACE reads through MiXCR, one entry per CDR3 protein. The sample yields approximately 580,000 distinct CDR3 sequences, 24% seen once. These data also formed part of another study, on T cells of mothers and their children.

The sequenced sample consisted of blood. These TCRs come from a boy between 10 and 17 years old in good health.

This clonotype was detected only a few times. The J gene is TRBJ2-4, the V gene TRBV28; tentatively, D is TRBD1 (6 bases). The V end was cut by 6 bases, the J end by 10 bases, with 22 bases between. There are 15 residues in the CDR3. CDR1 is MDHEN, CDR2 SYDVKM, per germline. The CDR3 protein is CASRQGQRQKVIQYF. CDR3 DNA: TGTGCCAGCAGGCAGGGGCAGCGCCAAAAAGTGATTCAGTACTTC.

This clonotype was observed a few times. The V call is TRBV6-5, the J call TRBJ1-4; D unclear. CDR1 and CDR2 (germline): MNHEY, SVGAGI. Trimming took off 0 bases at V and 0 bases at J, with 5 bases between the two ends. The CDR3 covers 15 residues. CDR3 sequence: CASSYSRATNEKLFF. CDR3 nucleotide sequence: TGTGCCAGCAGTTACTCTCGGGCAACTAATGAAAAACTGTTTTTT.

CDR3 sequence reads: CASGASMGTQYF. CDR3 sequence (DNA): TGTGCCAGCGGAGCCTCCATGGGGACCCAGTACTTC. The V and J genes are TRBV9 and TRBJ2-5; D uncertain. The CDR3 is 12 residues long. CDR1 and CDR2 from the germline V gene are SGDLS and YYNGEE. Trimming took 7 bases from V and 7 from J, leaving 14 bases between them.

The chain links TRBV20-1 to TRBJ2-1; 11 nucleotides align to TRBD2. The V and J ends lost 5 bases and 4 bases, in that order; junction bases with no gene match: 4. Germline CDR1 reads DFQATT; CDR2 reads SNEGSKA (reference sequence). The CDR3 has 14 amino acids. CDR3 in amino acids: CSAGSGGAYNEQFF. The CDR3 DNA follows: TGCAGTGCTGGTAGCGGGGGGGCGTACAATGAGCAGTTCTTC.

This chain's CDR3 is CASSGTGAKLGDNPYEQYF. DNA of the CDR3: TGTGCCAGCAGTGGCACAGGGGCAAAACTAGGGGATAACCCCTACGAGCAGTACTTC. This chain joins TRBV25-1 and TRBJ2-7, with 7 bases matching TRBD1. V dropped 4 bases and J dropped 2; count of bases not matched to a gene: 20. The V gene's germline CDR1 is MGHDK and CDR2 SYGVNS. The CDR3 is 19 amino acids.